The clone carrying this TCR beta chain was seen only a few times. Its specificity is not known. Germline CDR1 MNHNY, CDR2 SVGAGI (reference sequence). The CDR3 loop spans 17 amino acids. V lost 4 bases and J lost 1; bases outside the gene matches: 12. TCRdb redid the calling of the reads with MiXCR, one entry per CDR3 protein. The sample records a few hundred thousand distinct CDR3 sequences, roughly 29% being singletons. This sample was included in a study of T cell repertoires in cytomegalovirus infection. Across the whole study: Through public TCR beta signatures, both CMV infection and matching HLA type were indicated.

General observations from the study: CMV carriers having the relevant HLA were flagged by cumulative public TCR beta family frequency.

This TCR was sampled from a human donor in good health (CMV status not recorded). Some clones in this sample may be carry-over from other donors' samples. The genes are TRBV6-6 and TRBJ1-1; 7 bases are a match to TRBD1. The sequencing used cultured PBMCs, collected from culture after CMV antigen stimulation. CDR3 loop: CASSSPDRVTPNTEAFF. CDR3 bases: TGTGCCAGCAGTTCACCTGACAGGGTTACCCCGAACACTGAAGCTTTCTTT.